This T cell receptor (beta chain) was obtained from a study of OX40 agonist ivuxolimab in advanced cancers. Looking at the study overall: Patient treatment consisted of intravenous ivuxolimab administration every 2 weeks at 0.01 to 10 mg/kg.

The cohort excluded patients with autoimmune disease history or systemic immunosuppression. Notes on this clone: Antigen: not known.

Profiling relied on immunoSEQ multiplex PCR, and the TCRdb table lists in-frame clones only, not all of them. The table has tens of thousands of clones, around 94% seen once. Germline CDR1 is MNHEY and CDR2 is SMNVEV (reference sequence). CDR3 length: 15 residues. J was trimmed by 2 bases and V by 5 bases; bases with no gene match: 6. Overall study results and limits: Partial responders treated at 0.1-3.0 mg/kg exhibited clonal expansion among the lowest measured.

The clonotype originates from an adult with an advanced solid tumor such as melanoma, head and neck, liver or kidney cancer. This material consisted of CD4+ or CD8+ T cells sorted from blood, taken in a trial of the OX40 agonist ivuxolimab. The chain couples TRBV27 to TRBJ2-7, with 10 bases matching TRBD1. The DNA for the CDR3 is TGTGCCAGCAGTCACCCGACAGGGGGCACCTACGAGCAGTACTTC. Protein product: CASSHPTGGTYEQYF.